Below, 4 T cell receptor beta chains from the same sample are listed, as sequenced in a study of blood T cell repertoires in COVID-19. Libraries were prepared by immunoSEQ multiplex PCR; TCRdb keeps only in-frame clonotypes and omits some of them. The data show under 100,000 clones, approximately 92% seen once. Sequenced input: peripheral blood. Receptors originate from a woman aged 55-70 years with active COVID-19.

The gene calls are TRBV28 and TRBJ2-7; tentative D call: TRBD2 (6 bases). V lost 10 bases and J 2 bases, leaving 15 bases between the germline ends. This CDR3 is built from 13 residues. Germline values: CDR1 MDHEN, CDR2 SYDVKM. The CDR3: CATLGREAYEQYF. Here the CDR3 DNA reads TGTGCCACCCTGGGCAGGGAGGCCTACGAGCAGTACTTC.

This chain uses TRBV4-1 with TRBJ2-7; no reliable D call. Germline CDR1 is MGHRA and CDR2 is YSYEKL. V was trimmed by 0 bases and J by 2 bases, leaving 14 bases between them. The CDR3 contains 16 residues. CDR3 in DNA: TGCGCCAGCAGCCAAGAGCGCACTCCGCTTACCTACGAGCAGTACTTC. It yields the protein CASSQERTPLTYEQYF.

V gene TRBV19 combines with J gene TRBJ1-1; TRBD1 agrees at 7 bases. With 7 bases clipped from V and 1 base from J, the junction kept 3 bases outside the gene matches. Germline lookup yields CDR1 LNHDA and CDR2 SQIVND (reference sequence). The CDR3 sequence is 13 residues long. The CDR3 reads CASMGQRNTEAFF. CDR3 bases: TGTGCCAGTATGGGACAGCGGAACACTGAAGCTTTCTTT.

V and J are TRBV19 and TRBJ2-2; TRBD2 matches 10 bases. Germline lookup yields CDR1 LNHDA and CDR2 SQIVND (reference sequence). The CDR3 contains 17 residues. J was trimmed by 4 bases and V by 6 bases; bases with no gene match: 11. In nucleotides, the CDR3 is TGTGCCAGTAGACTGAGCGGGGGGGCTCTGAGCACCGGGGAGCTGTTTTTT. It specifies CASRLSGGALSTGELFF.